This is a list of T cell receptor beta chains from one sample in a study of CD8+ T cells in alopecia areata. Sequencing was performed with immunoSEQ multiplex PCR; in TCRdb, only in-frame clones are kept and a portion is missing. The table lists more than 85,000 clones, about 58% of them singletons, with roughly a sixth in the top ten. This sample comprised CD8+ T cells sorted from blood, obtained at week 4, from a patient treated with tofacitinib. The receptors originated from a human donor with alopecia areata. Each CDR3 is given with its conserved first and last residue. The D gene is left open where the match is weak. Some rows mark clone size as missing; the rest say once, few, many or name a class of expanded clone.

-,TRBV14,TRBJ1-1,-,TGTGCCAGCAGCCCCCGACCAGGGTTGAACACTGAAGCTTTCTTT,CASSPRPGLNTEAFF
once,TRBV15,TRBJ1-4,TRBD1,TGTGCCACCAGCAGAGAGGGGACAGGGGATGAAAAACTGTTTTTT,CATSREGTGDEKLFF
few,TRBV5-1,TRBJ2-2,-,TGCGCCAGCAGTGCCCCACGCGGGACCCGGACCGGGGAGCTGTTTTTT,CASSAPRGTRTGELFF
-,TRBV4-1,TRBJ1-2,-,TGCGCCAGCAGCCAAGTCCCCCTTGGACACTCCTATGGCTACACCTTC,CASSQVPLGHSYGYTF
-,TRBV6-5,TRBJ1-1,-,TGTGCCAGCAGTCGACGGGACACTGAAGCTTTCTTT,CASSRRDTEAFF
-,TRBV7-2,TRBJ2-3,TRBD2,TGTGCCAGCAGCTTATTTCGGTCCGGGGGGGATACGCAGTATTTT,CASSLFRSGGDTQYF
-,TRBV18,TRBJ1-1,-,TGTGCCAGCTCACCACCCTCCGTGACAGCCAACACTGAAGCTTTCTTT,CASSPPSVTANTEAFF
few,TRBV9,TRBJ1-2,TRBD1,TGTGCCAGCAGCGGACAGGGGGCGCGTGATGGCTACACCTTC,CASSGQGARDGYTF
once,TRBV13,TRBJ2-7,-,TGTGCCAGCAGCTCGGCAACCTACGAGCAGTACTTC,CASSSATYEQYF
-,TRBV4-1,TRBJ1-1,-,TGCGCCAGCAGCCAATATGTACAGGGGAACACTGAAGCTTTCTTT,CASSQYVQGNTEAFF
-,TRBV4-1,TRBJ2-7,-,TGCGCCAGCAGCCAACTTCGGTTTTACGAGCAGTACTTC,CASSQLRFYEQYF
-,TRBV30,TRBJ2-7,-,TGTGCCTGGATGTTTGGGGCGGGATACGAGCAGTACTTC,CAWMFGAGYEQYF
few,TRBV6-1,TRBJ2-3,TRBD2,TGTGCCAGCATCCTTAGCGGGGATAACACAGATACGCAGTATTTT,CASILSGDNTDTQYF